This TCR beta chain was sequenced for a study of tumor-infiltrating lymphocytes in primary liver carcinoma. Study overall: Roughly 3.65 to 8 million productive TCRbeta reads were obtained per sample, with similar numbers across tissue types. General study points: Tumor tissue displayed a significantly greater top-250-clone fraction than blood (p = 0.039). Tumor-adjacent and tumor-blood pairs overlapped less than tumor region pairs did.

Joint extraction of RNA and DNA used roughly 19-33 mg of bulk tissue that was unsorted. Patients underwent surgical resection for primary liver carcinoma. Starting material of approximately 500 ng total RNA yielded TCR beta cDNA via a constant-region primer. Sequencing libraries for TCR beta derived from three nested multiplex PCR rounds that used slightly modified ARM-PCR. In TCRdb, the multiplex PCR reads were re-called with MiXCR into one record per CDR3 protein. The sample records about 92,000 distinct CDR3 sequences, approximately 68% being singletons. The sample holds many counts of this clonotype. Its antigen is not identified. Sequencing input: tumor-adjacent normal liver tissue. This TCR was sampled from a man aged 40-49 years with primary liver carcinoma and hepatitis B virus infection.

As DNA, the CDR3 is TGTGCCTGGGCTGGACAAACCCTCACCGGGGAGCTGTTTTTT. Its translation: CAWAGQTLTGELFF. This sequence joins TRBV30 and TRBJ2-2, with D perhaps matching TRBD1 (5 bases). Germline loops: CDR1 GTSNPN, CDR2 SVGIG (reference sequence). This CDR3 has 14 amino acids. V shed 5 bases and J shed 4 bases, with 14 bases lying between them.